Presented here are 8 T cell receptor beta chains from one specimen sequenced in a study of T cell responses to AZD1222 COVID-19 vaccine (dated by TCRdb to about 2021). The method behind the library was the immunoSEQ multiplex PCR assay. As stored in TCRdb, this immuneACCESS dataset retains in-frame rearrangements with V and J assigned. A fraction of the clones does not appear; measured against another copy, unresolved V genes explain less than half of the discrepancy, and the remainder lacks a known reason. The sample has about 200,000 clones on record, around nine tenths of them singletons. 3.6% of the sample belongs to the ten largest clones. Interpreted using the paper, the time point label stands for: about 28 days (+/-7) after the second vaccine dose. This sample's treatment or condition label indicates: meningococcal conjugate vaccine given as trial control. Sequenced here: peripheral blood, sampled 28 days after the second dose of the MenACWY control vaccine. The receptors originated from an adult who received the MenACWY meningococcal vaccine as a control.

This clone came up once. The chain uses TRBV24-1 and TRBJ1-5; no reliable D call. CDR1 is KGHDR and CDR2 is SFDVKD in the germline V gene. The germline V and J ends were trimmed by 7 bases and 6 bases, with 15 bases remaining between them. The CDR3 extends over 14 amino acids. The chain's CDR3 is CATSPSMGSQPQHF. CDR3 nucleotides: TGTGCCACCAGCCCATCCATGGGGAGTCAGCCCCAGCATTTT.

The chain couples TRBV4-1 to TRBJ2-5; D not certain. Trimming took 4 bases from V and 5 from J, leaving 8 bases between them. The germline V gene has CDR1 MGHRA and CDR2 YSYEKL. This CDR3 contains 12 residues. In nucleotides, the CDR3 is TGCGCCAGCAGCCGCGATACGGAGACCCAGTACTTC. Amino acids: CASSRDTETQYF.

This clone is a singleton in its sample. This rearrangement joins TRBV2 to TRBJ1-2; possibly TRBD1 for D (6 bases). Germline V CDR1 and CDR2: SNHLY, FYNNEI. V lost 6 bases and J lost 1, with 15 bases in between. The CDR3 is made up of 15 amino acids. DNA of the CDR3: TGTGCCAGCAGAGAAACAGGACAGTATAACTATGGCTACACCTTC. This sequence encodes CASRETGQYNYGYTF.

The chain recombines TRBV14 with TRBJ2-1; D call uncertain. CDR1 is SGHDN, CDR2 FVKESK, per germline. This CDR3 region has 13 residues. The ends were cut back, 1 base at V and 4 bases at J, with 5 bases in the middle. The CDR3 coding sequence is TGTGCCAGCAGCCAAGGGGCGTACAATGAGCAGTTCTTC. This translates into CASSQGAYNEQFF.

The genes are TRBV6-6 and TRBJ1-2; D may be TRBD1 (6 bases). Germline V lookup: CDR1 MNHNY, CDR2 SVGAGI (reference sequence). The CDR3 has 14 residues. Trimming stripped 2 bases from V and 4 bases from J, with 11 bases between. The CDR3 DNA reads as TGTGCCAGCAGTTACAACATGGACAGCTATGGCTACACCTTC. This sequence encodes CASSYNMDSYGYTF.

DNA of the CDR3: TGTGCCAGCAGCCCTCTAGCGGCCTCCGTCTACGAGCAGTACTTC. This encodes CASSPLAASVYEQYF. This chain connects TRBV9 to TRBJ2-7, with 7 bases fitting TRBD2. J was trimmed by 3 bases and V by 4 bases; bases with no gene match: 10. This CDR3 comprises 15 residues. The germline V gene has CDR1 SGDLS and CDR2 YYNGEE. Full variable domain (missing parts from reference TRBV9 and TRBJ2-7): DSGVTQTPKHLITATGQRVTLRCSPRSGDLSVYWYQQSLDQGLQFLIQYYNGEERAKGNILERFSAQQFPDLHSELNLSSLELGDSALYFCASSPLAASVYEQYFGPGTRLTVT.

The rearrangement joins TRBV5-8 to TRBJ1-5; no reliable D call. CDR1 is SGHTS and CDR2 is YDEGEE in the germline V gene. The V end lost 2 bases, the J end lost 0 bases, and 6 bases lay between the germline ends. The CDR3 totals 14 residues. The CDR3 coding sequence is TGTGCCAGCAGCTTCCGCTATAGCAATCAGCCCCAGCATTTT. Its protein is CASSFRYSNQPQHF. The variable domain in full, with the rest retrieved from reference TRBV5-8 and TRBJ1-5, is EAGVTQSPTHLIKTRGQQATLRCSPISGHTSVYWYQQALGLGLQFLLWYDEGEERNRGNFPPRFSGRQFPNYSSELNVNALELEDSALYLCASSFRYSNQPQHFGDGTRLSIL.

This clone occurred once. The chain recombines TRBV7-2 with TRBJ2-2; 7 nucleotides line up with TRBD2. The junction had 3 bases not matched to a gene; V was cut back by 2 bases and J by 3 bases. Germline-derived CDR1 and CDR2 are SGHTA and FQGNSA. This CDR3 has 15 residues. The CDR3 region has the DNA TGTGCCAGCAGCTTATTGGCGGGAGACACCGGGGAGCTGTTTTTT. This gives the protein CASSLLAGDTGELFF.